This entry features one TCR beta chain sequence. V was pared by 0 bases and J by 5 bases, with 7 bases of the junction left unmatched. Germline V gives CDR1 PRHDT, CDR2 FYEKMQ (reference sequence). The CDR3 sequence is 17 residues long. The data stem from a study of immune evolution from preneoplasia to lung adenocarcinoma. The assay was immunoSEQ multiplex PCR, and TCRdb's table has in-frame clones only and misses some. The data contain 4,800 or so clones, approximately 85% of them singletons. This TCR came from a person aged 70 to 85 with lung adenocarcinoma. This chain connects TRBV13 to TRBJ2-5, with 12 bases lining up with TRBD2. Material: FFPE atypical adenomatous hyperplasia tissue from the lung. Subset here: atypical adenomatous hyperplasia (AAH), lung preneoplasia. The CDR3 DNA follows: TGTGCCAGCAGCTTAGGGCTAGCGGGAGGGTCGGGGGAGACCCAGTACTTC. Its protein is CASSLGLAGGSGETQYF.